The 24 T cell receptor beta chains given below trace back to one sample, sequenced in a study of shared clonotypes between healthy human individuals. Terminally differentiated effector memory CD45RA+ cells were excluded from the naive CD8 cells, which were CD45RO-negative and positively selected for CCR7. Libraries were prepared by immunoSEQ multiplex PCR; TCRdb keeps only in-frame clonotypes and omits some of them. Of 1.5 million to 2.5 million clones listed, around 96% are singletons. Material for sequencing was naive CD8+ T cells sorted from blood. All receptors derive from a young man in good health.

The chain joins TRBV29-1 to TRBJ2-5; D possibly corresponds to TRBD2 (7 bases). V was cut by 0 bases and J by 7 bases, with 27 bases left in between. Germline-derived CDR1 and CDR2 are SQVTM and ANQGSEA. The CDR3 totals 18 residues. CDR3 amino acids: CSVEDEEAVTGGVWTQYF. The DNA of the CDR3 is TGCAGCGTTGAAGATGAAGAGGCAGTTACGGGGGGCGTTTGGACCCAGTACTTC.

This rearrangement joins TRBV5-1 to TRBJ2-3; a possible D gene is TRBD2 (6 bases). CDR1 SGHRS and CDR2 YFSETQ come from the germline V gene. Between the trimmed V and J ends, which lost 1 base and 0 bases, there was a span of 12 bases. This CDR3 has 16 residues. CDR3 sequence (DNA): TGCGCCAGCAGCTTGTTGTCCGGGACTAGCACAGATACGCAGTATTTT. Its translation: CASSLLSGTSTDTQYF.

The CDR3 DNA sequence: TGCAGCGTTTTAGCCCCGACAGAGGCCTTCACTGAAGCTTTCTTT. As protein: CSVLAPTEAFTEAFF. The rearrangement uses TRBV29-1 and TRBJ1-1; D is perhaps TRBD1 (5 bases). The germline V gene encodes CDR1 SQVTM and CDR2 ANQGSEA. The CDR3 totals 15 residues. With 5 bases removed from V and 4 bases from J, the gap between germline ends came to 20 bases.

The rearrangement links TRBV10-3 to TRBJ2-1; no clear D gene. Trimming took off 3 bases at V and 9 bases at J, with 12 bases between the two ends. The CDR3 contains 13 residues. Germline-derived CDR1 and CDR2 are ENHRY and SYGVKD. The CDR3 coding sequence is TGTGCCATCAGTGACGGATGGAGAGGTGAGCAGTTCTTC. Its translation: CAISDGWRGEQFF.

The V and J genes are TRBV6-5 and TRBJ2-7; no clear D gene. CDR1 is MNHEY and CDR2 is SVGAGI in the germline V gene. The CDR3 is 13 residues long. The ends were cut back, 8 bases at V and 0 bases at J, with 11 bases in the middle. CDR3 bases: TGTGCCAGCTCTCTGGAGAGCTCCTACGAGCAGTACTTC. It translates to CASSLESSYEQYF.

Here the CDR3 DNA reads TGCGCCAGCAGCCAAGATGGACGAGGCTCAGGGGGATATGGCTACACCTTC. It yields the protein CASSQDGRGSGGYGYTF. The V call is TRBV4-3, the J call TRBJ1-2; 7 nucleotides align to TRBD1. CDR3 size: 17 residues. Looked up from germline, CDR1 is LGHNA and CDR2 is YSLEER. Trimming took 0 bases from V and 5 from J; bases not matched to a gene: 12.

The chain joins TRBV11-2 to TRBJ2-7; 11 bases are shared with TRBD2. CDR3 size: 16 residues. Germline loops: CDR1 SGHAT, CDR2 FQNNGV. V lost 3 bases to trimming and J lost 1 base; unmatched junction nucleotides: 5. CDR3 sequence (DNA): TGTGCCAGCAGCTTCCCGGGACTAGCGGAATCCTACGAGCAGTACTTC. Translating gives CASSFPGLAESYEQYF. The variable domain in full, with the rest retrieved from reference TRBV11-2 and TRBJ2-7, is EAGVAQSPRYKIIEKRQSVAFWCNPISGHATLYWYQQILGQGPKLLIQFQNNGVVDDSQLPKDRFSAERLKGVDSTLKIQPAKLEDSAVYLCASSFPGLAESYEQYFGPGTRLTVT.

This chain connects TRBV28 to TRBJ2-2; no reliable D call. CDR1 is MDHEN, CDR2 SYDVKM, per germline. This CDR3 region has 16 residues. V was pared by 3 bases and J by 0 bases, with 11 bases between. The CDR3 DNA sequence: TGTGCCAGCAGTTTCTCTGTCGACGCGAACACCGGGGAGCTGTTTTTT. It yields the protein CASSFSVDANTGELFF.

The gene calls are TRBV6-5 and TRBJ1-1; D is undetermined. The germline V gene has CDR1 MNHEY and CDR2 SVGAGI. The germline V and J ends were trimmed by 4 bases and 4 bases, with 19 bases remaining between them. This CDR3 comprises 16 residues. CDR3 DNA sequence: TGTGCCAGCAGTTTTGTCGATATTCAATGGGGCACTGAAGCTTTCTTT. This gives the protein CASSFVDIQWGTEAFF.

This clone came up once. The CDR3 nucleotides are TGTGCCAGCAGCTTAGACTTGCGACAGGGGAGCTCCTACGAGCAGTACTTC. This sequence encodes CASSLDLRQGSSYEQYF. The chain couples TRBV7-9 to TRBJ2-7; 8 nucleotides align to TRBD1. Germline V gene data show CDR1 as SEHNR and CDR2 as FQNEAQ (reference sequence). V shed 1 base and J 0 bases; nucleotides not matched to a gene: 8. This CDR3 has 17 residues. Combining the CDR3 with reference TRBV7-9 and TRBJ2-7 gives the whole variable domain DTGVSQNPRHKITKRGQNVTFRCDPISEHNRLYWYRQTLGQGPEFLTYFQNEAQLEKSRLLSDRFSAERPKGSFSTLEIQRTEQGDSAMYLCASSLDLRQGSSYEQYFGPGTRLTVT.

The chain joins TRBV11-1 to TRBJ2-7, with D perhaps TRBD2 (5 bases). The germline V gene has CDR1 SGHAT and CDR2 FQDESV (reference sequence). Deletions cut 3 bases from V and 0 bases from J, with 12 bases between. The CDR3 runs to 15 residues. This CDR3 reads CASSFTRGSSYEQYF. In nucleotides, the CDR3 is TGTGCCAGCAGCTTTACCCGGGGAAGCTCCTACGAGCAGTACTTC.

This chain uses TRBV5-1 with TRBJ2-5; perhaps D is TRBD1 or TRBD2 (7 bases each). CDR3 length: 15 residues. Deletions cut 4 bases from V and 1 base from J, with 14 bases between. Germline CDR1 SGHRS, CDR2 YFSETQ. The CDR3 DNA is TGCGCCAGCAGCGCGGGGGACAGATTCCAAGAGACCCAGTACTTC. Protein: CASSAGDRFQETQYF. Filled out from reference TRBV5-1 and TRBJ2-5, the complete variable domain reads KAGVTQTPRYLIKTRGQQVTLSCSPISGHRSVSWYQQTPGQGLQFLFEYFSETQRNKGNFPGRFSGRQFSNSRSEMNVSTLELGDSALYLCASSAGDRFQETQYFGPGTRLLVL.

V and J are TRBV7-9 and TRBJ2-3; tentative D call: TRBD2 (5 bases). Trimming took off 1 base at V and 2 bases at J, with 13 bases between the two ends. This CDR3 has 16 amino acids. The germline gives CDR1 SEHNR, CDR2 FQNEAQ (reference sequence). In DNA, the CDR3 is TGTGCCAGCAGCTTAGGAGGGCAGGCCTACACAGATACGCAGTATTTT. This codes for CASSLGGQAYTDTQYF.

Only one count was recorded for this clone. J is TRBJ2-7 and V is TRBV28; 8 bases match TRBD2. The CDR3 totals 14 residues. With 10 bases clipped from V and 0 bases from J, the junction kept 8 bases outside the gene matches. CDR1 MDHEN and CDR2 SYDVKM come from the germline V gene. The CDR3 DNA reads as TGTGCCACCGCAACTAGCGGTAACTCCTACGAGCAGTACTTC. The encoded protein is CATATSGNSYEQYF.

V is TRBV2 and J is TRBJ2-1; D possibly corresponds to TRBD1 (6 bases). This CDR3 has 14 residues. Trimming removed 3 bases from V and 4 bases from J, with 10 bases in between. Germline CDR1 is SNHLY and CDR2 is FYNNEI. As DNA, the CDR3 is TGTGCCAGCAGTGATCGGACAGCTTACAATGAGCAGTTCTTC. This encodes CASSDRTAYNEQFF.

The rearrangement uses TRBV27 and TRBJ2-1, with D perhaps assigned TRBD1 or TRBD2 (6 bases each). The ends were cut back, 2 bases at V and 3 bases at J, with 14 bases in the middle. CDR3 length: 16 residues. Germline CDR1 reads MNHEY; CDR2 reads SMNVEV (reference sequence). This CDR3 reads CASSLIGGPHYNEQFF. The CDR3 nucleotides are TGTGCCAGCAGTTTAATCGGGGGCCCACACTACAATGAGCAGTTCTTC.

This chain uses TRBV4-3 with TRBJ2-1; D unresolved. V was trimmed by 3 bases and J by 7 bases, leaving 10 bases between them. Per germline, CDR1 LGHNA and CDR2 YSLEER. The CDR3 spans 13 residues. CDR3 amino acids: CASSHLEDNEQFF. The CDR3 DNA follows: TGCGCCAGCAGCCACTTAGAGGATAATGAGCAGTTCTTC.

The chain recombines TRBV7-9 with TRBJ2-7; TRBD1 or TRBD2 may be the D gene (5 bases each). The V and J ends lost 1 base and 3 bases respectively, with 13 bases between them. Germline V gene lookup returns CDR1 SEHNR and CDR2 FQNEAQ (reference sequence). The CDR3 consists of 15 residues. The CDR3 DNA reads TGTGCCAGCAGCTTAGAGGGGACGGTGGACTACGAGCAGTACTTC. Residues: CASSLEGTVDYEQYF.

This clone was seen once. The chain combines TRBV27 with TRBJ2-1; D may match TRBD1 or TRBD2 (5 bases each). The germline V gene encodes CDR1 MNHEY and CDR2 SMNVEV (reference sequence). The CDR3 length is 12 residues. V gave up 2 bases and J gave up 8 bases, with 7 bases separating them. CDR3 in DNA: TGTGCCAGCAGTTTAGGGGGATATGAGCAGTTCTTC. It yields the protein CASSLGGYEQFF.

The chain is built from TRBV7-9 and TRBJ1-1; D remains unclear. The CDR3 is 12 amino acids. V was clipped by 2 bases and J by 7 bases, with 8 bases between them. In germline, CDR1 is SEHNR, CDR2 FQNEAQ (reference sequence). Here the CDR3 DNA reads TGTGCCAGCAGCTTACGCCCCCTTGAAGCTTTCTTT. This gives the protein CASSLRPLEAFF.

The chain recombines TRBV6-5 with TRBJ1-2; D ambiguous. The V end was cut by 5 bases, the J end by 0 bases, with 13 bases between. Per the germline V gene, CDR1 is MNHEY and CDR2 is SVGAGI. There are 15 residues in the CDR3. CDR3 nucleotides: TGTGCCAGCAGTCCAGGAGTGACGGCTAACTATGGCTACACCTTC. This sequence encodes CASSPGVTANYGYTF.

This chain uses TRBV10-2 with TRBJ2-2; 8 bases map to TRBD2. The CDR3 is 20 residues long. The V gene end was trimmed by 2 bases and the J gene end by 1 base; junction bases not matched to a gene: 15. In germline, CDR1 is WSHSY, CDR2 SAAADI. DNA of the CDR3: TGCGCCAGCAGTGAGAGGTTAGGCGGGAGGTTGGTTCTGAACACCGGGGAGCTGTTTTTT. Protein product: CASSERLGGRLVLNTGELFF.

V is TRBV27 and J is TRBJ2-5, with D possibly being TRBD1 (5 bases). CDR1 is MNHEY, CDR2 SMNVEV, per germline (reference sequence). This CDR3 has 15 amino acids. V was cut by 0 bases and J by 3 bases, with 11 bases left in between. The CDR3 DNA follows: TGTGCCAGCAGTTTATCGTTAGGGGTGAAAGAGACCCAGTACTTC. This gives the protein CASSLSLGVKETQYF.

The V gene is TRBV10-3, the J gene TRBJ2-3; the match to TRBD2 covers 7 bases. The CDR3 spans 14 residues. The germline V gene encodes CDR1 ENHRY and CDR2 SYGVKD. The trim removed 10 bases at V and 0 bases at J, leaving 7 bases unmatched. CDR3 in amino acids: CATYLGGSTDTQYF. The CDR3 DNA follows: TGTGCCACCTACCTCGGGGGGAGCACAGATACGCAGTATTTT.